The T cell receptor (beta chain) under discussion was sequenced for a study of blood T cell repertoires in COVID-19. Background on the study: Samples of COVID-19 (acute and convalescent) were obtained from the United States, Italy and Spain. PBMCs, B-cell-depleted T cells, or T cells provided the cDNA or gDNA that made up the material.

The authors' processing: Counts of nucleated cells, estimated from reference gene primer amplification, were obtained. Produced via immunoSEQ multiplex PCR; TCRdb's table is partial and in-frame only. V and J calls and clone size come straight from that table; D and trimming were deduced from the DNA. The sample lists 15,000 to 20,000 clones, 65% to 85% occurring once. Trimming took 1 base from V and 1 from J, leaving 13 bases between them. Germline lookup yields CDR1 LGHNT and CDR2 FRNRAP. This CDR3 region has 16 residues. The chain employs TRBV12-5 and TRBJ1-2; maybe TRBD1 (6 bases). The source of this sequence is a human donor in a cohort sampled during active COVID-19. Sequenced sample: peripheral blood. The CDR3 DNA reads TGTGCTAGTGGTTTGGGTACTGGACAGCATAACTATGGCTACACCTTC. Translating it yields CASGLGTGQHNYGYTF.